The text below deals with one TCR beta chain. Its cognate antigen is unknown. This sample was taken from a study of T cell repertoires in cytomegalovirus infection. Study-wide background: Public signatures in TCR beta pointed to CMV infection and matching HLA type.

TCRdb independently ran MiXCR on the reads; one entry per CDR3 protein. The top ten clones hold around 50% of a sample with a few hundred thousand distinct CDR3 sequences, roughly 43% of them seen once. Trimming shortened V by 4 bases and J by 2 bases, and 21 bases separated the two germline ends. Germline CDR1 and CDR2: LNHDA and SQIVND (reference sequence). CDR3 length: 17 residues. The source material was cultured PBMCs, sampled from culture after CMV antigen stimulation. The J gene is TRBJ2-7, the V gene TRBV19, with a possible D match to TRBD1 (6 bases). This TCR was recovered from a human donor in good health (CMV status not recorded). Some clones in this sample may be carry-over from other donors' samples. CDR3 loop: CASSNVMGAGATYEQYF. The CDR3 DNA reads as TGTGCCAGTAGTAATGTGATGGGAGCAGGGGCTACCTACGAGCAGTACTTC.